This T cell receptor (beta chain) was obtained from a study of blood T cell repertoires in COVID-19. About the study: Some COVID-19 samples were acute and others convalescent; all came from the United States, Italy and Spain.

The germline V and J ends were trimmed by 0 bases and 7 bases, with 13 bases remaining between them. The CDR3 contains 14 residues. The germline CDR1 and CDR2 sequences are GTSNPN and SVGIG (reference sequence). Here immunoSEQ multiplex PCR was the method, and the copy in TCRdb shows in-frame clones only, minus some. The table includes 200,000 to 250,000 clones, about nine tenths detected once. This clone was recorded only once. The chain joins TRBV30 to TRBJ1-5; TRBD1 is a possible D gene (6 bases). This receptor was obtained from a woman aged 55-69 years with acute or convalescent COVID-19. The specimen sequenced was peripheral blood. The CDR3 sequence: CAWSVWGRRQPQHF. CDR3 DNA sequence: TGTGCCTGGAGTGTTTGGGGGCGGCGGCAGCCCCAGCATTTT.